This TCR beta chain was sequenced during a study of post-analysis software for immune sequencing data. Tagging with unique molecular identifiers was a feature of the TCR beta cDNA libraries. About 500,000 cDNA molecules were obtained per 1 to 10 million input T cells. TCRdb independently ran MiXCR on the PCR reads; one entry per CDR3 protein. The sample gives about 820,000 distinct CDR3 sequences, around 53% of which show up once; about 4.5% is in the top ten. Regarding this clonotype: Its antigen remains unidentified.

The CDR3 totals 12 residues. Germline CDR1 and CDR2: SGHTA and FQGNSA. General study points: TRBV segments more frequent in patients than in controls numbered five and included TRBV5-6, TRBV5-1 and TRBV20-1. Controls significantly exceeded multiple sclerosis patients in normalized Chao1 diversity.

The chain couples TRBV7-2 to TRBJ2-4; D gene unclear. The J call may be faulty, since TRBJ2-7 better matches the DNA end. Sequenced: blood. The receptor was isolated from a girl aged 5 to 17 with multiple sclerosis. CDR3 sequence: CASSFDSDEQYF. The CDR3 region has the DNA TGTGCCAGCAGCTTTGATTCGGACGAGCAGTACTTC.